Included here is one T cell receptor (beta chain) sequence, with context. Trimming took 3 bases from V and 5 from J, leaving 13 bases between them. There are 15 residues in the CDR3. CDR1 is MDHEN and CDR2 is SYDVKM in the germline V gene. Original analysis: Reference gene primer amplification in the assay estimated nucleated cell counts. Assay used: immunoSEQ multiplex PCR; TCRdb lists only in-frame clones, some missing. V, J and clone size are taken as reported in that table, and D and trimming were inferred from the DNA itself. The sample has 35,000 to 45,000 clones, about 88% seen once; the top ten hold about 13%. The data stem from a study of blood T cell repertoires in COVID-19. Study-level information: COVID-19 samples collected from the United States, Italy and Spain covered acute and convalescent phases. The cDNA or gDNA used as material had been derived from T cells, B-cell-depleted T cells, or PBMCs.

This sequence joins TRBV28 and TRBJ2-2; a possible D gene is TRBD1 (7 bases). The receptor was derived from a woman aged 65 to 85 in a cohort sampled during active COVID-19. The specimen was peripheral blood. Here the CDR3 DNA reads TGTGCCAGCAGTTTCGGCAGGGGGGTTACCGGGGAGCTGTTTTTT. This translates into CASSFGRGVTGELFF.